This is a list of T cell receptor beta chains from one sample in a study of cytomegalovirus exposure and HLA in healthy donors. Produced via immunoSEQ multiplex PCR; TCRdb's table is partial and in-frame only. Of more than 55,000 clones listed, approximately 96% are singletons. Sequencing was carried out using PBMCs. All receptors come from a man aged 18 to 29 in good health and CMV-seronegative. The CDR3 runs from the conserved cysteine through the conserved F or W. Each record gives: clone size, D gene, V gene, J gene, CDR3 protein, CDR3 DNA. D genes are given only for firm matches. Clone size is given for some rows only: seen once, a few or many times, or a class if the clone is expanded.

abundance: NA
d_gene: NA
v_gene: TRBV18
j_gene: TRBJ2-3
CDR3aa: CASSFIRGGRDTDTQYF
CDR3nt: TGTGCCAGCTCTTTCATCCGCGGGGGCCGGGATACAGATACGCAGTATTTT

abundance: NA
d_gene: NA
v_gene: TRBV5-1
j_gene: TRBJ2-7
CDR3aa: CASSGTAGSYEQYF
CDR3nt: TGCGCCAGCAGCGGGACTGCCGGCTCCTACGAGCAGTACTTC

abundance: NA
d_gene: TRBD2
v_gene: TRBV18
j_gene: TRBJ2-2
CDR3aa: CASSPVAGTNTGELFF
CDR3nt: TGTGCCAGCTCACCAGTAGCGGGCACGAACACCGGGGAGCTGTTTTTT

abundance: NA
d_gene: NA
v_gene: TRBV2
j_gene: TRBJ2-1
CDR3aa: CASTLPGLYNEQFF
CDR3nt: TGTGCCAGCACCCTGCCGGGGTTATACAATGAGCAGTTCTTC

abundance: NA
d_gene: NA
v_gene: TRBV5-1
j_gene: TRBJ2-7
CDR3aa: CASSLGHEGAYEQYF
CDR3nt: TGCGCCAGCAGCCTAGGACACGAGGGGGCCTACGAGCAGTACTTC

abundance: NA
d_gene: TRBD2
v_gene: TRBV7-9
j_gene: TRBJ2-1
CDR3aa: CASSPLAGNYNEQFF
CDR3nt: TGTGCCAGCAGCCCACTAGCGGGGAACTACAATGAGCAGTTCTTC

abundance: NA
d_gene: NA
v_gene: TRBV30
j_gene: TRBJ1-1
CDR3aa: CAWNSGANTEAFF
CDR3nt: TGTGCCTGGAACTCAGGCGCTAACACTGAAGCTTTCTTT

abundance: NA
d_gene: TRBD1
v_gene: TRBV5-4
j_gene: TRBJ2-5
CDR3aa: CASSLGGTAQETQYF
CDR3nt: TGTGCCAGCAGCTTGGGGGGGACAGCGCAAGAGACCCAGTACTTC

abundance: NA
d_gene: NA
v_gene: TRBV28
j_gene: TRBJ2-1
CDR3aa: CASSLTENEQFF
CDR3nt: TGTGCCAGCAGTTTGACAGAAAATGAGCAGTTCTTC

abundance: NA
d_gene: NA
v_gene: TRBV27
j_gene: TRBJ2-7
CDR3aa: CASSPTLVSEQYF
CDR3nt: TGTGCCAGCAGTCCTACACTAGTGTCGGAGCAGTACTTC

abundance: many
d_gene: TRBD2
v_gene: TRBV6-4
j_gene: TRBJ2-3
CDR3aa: CASSDSSGSSDTQYF
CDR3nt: TGTGCCAGCAGTGACTCTAGCGGGAGTTCAGATACGCAGTATTTT

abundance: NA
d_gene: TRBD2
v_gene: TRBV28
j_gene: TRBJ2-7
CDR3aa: CASTYGTSGYEQYF
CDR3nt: TGTGCCAGCACTTACGGGACTAGCGGGTACGAGCAGTACTTC

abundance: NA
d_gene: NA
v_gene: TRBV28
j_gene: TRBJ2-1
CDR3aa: CASSSVRWGVSSYNEQFF
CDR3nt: TGTGCCAGCAGTTCCGTTAGGTGGGGGGTATCTTCCTACAATGAGCAGTTCTTC

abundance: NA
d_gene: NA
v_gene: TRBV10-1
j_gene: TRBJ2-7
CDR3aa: CASSEADRSGEQYF
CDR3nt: TGCGCCAGCAGTGAGGCGGACAGAAGTGGCGAGCAGTACTTC

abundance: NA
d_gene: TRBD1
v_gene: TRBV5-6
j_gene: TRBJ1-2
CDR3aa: CASSPGQGAYYGYTF
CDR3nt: TGTGCCAGCAGCCCGGGACAGGGGGCCTACTATGGCTACACCTTC

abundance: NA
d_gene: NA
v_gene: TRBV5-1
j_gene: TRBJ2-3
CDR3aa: CASSLEGAYTDTQYF
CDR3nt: TGCGCCAGCAGCTTGGAAGGGGCTTACACAGATACGCAGTATTTT

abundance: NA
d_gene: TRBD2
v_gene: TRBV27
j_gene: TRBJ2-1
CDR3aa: CASSLGSGRLNEQFF
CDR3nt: TGTGCCAGCAGTTTAGGTAGCGGGAGGTTAAATGAGCAGTTCTTC

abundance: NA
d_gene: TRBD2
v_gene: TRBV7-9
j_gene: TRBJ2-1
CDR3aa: CASSRGLAGYNEQFF
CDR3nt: TGTGCCAGCAGCCGGGGACTAGCGGGATACAATGAGCAGTTCTTC

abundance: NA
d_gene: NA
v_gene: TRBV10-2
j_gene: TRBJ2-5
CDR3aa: CASSPGKETQYF
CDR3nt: TGCGCCAGCAGTCCAGGGAAAGAGACCCAGTACTTC

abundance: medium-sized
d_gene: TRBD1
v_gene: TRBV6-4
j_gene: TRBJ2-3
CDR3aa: CASSGTGGTDTQYF
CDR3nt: TGTGCCAGCAGTGGGACAGGGGGCACAGATACGCAGTATTTT

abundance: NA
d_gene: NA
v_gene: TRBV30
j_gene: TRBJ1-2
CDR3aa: CAWSVAYGYTF
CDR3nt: TGTGCCTGGAGTGTCGCGTATGGCTACACCTTC

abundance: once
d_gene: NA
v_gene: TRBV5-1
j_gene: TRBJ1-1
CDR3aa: CASSPRLNTEAFF
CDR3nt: TGCGCCAGCAGCCCCCGACTCAACACTGAAGCTTTCTTT

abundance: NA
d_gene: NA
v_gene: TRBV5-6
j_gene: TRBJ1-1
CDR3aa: CASSLAGPTEAFF
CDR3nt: TGTGCCAGCAGCTTGGCAGGTCCAACTGAAGCTTTCTTT

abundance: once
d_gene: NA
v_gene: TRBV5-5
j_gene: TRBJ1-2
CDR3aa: CASKGTGTYGYTF
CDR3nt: TGTGCCAGCAAGGGGACGGGGACTTATGGCTACACCTTC

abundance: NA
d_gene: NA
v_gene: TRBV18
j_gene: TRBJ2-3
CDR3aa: CASSPTASTDTQYF
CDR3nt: TGTGCCAGCTCACCCACCGCGAGCACAGATACGCAGTATTTT